These T cell receptor beta chains were read from a single sample in a study of blood T cell repertoires in COVID-19. This table comes from immunoSEQ multiplex PCR, and its TCRdb copy is limited to in-frame clones, with some not included. The table shows roughly 150,000 clones, with 76% occurring only once. Sequencing used peripheral blood. These TCRs come from a woman older than 75 with acute or convalescent COVID-19. Both conserved end residues are part of each CDR3. The order of the fields is clone size, V gene, J gene, D gene, CDR3 protein, CDR3 DNA. D genes are given only for firm matches. Clone size appears in some rows only: once, few, many, or a class for an expanded clone.

once	TRBV6-5	TRBJ1-1	TRBD1	CASKTGFTEAFF	TGTGCCAGCAAGACAGGGTTCACTGAAGCTTTCTTT
NA	TRBV7-9	TRBJ2-2	NA	CASSPAGSQDTGELFF	TGTGCCAGCAGCCCCGCGGGGAGTCAAGACACCGGGGAGCTGTTTTTT
NA	TRBV7-9	TRBJ2-3	TRBD2	CASSLQTSGLITDTQYF	TGTGCCAGCAGCCTCCAGACTAGCGGACTGATCACAGATACGCAGTATTTT
NA	TRBV3-1/TRBV3-2	TRBJ1-4	TRBD1	CASSLGQGASNEKLFF	TGTGCCAGCAGCCTAGGACAGGGGGCATCTAATGAAAAACTGTTTTTT
NA	TRBV6-6	TRBJ1-6	TRBD1	CASSRRGTAESSYNSPLHF	TGTGCCAGCAGTCGTAGAGGGACAGCGGAGAGCTCCTATAATTCACCCCTCCACTTT
NA	TRBV5-5	TRBJ1-1	NA	CASSSRQVNTEAFF	TGTGCCAGCAGCTCTCGACAGGTGAACACTGAAGCTTTCTTT
NA	TRBV10-2	TRBJ1-5	NA	CASSEMGAGQPQHF	TGCGCCAGCAGTGAGATGGGAGCAGGTCAGCCCCAGCATTTT
NA	TRBV5-1	TRBJ1-5	NA	CASSLGGESNQPQHF	TGCGCCAGCAGCTTGGGGGGGGAGAGCAATCAGCCCCAGCATTTT
NA	TRBV6-2/TRBV6-3	TRBJ2-3	NA	CASSTGSSTDTQYF	TGTGCCAGCAGCACTGGTTCTAGCACAGATACGCAGTATTTT
NA	TRBV29-1	TRBJ2-7	TRBD2	CSVPSGSSHEQYF	TGCAGCGTTCCTAGCGGGAGTTCCCACGAGCAGTACTTC
NA	TRBV5-1	TRBJ2-1	NA	CASSLAGSYNEQFF	TGCGCCAGCAGCTTGGCAGGGTCCTACAATGAGCAGTTCTTC
few	TRBV10-3	TRBJ1-1	NA	CAISGDTEAFF	TGTGCCATCAGTGGCGACACTGAAGCTTTCTTT
many	TRBV6-5	TRBJ1-2	NA	CASTQGYGYTF	TGTGCCAGCACCCAGGGCTATGGCTACACCTTC
NA	TRBV2	TRBJ1-6	NA	CASSPKDRLNSPLHF	TGTGCCAGCAGTCCCAAAGACAGGCTTAATTCACCCCTCCACTTT
NA	TRBV4-2	TRBJ1-6	TRBD1	CASSQEAGTGPSPLHF	TGTGCCAGCAGCCAGGAGGCGGGGACAGGGCCTTCACCCCTCCACTTT
few	TRBV10-1	TRBJ2-1	NA	CASSGHPRIGPYNEQFF	TGCGCCAGCAGCGGCCACCCTAGAATAGGCCCCTACAATGAGCAGTTCTTC
NA	TRBV24-1	TRBJ2-2	TRBD2	CATSHTPGLAGTGKLFF	TGTGCCACCAGTCACACCCCGGGACTAGCTGGCACCGGGAAGCTGTTTTTT
NA	TRBV5-1	TRBJ1-1	TRBD1	CASSLARDRVRTEAFF	TGCGCCAGCAGCTTGGCCAGGGACAGGGTAAGGACTGAAGCTTTCTTT
NA	TRBV6-7	TRBJ1-3	TRBD1	CASRNRDRGGNTIYF	TGTGCCAGCAGAAACAGGGACAGGGGGGGAAACACCATATATTTT
NA	TRBV19	TRBJ2-5	NA	CASSTRGQSQETQYF	TGTGCCAGTAGTACTCGTGGACAGTCTCAAGAGACCCAGTACTTC
NA	TRBV6-5	TRBJ1-1	TRBD1	CASRGQTNTEAFF	TGTGCCAGCAGGGGACAGACGAACACTGAAGCTTTCTTT
NA	TRBV3-1/TRBV3-2	TRBJ1-1	TRBD1	CASSPQGGNTEAFF	TGTGCCAGCAGCCCTCAGGGGGGGAACACTGAAGCTTTCTTT
NA	TRBV7-9	TRBJ1-1	NA	CASSLLIQANTEAFF	TGTGCCAGCAGCTTACTAATACAGGCTAACACTGAAGCTTTCTTT
NA	TRBV6-1	TRBJ1-4	NA	CASSDWRANEKLFF	TGTGCCAGCAGTGATTGGAGGGCTAATGAAAAACTGTTTTTT
NA	TRBV10-3	TRBJ1-2	NA	CAMGSQGGQDGYTF	TGTGCCATGGGTAGTCAAGGGGGTCAAGATGGCTACACCTTC
NA	TRBV3-1/TRBV3-2	TRBJ1-5	NA	CASSQAGNQPQHF	TGTGCCAGCAGCCAAGCCGGCAATCAGCCCCAGCATTTT
NA	TRBV3-1/TRBV3-2	TRBJ1-5	TRBD1	CASSQAGGDQPQHF	TGTGCCAGCAGCCAAGCAGGGGGCGATCAGCCCCAGCATTTT
NA	TRBV27	TRBJ1-2	TRBD1	CASYKTGGTYGYTF	TGTGCCAGCTATAAAACAGGGGGCACCTATGGCTACACCTTC
NA	TRBV29-1	TRBJ1-2	NA	CSVGGQGEGYTF	TGCAGCGTCGGGGGGCAGGGCGAAGGCTACACCTTC
NA	TRBV9	TRBJ2-6	NA	CASSVAPRSSGANVLTF	TGTGCCAGCAGCGTAGCGCCCAGAAGCTCTGGGGCCAACGTCCTGACTTTC
NA	TRBV6-5	TRBJ1-2	NA	CASSYDSSENYGYTF	TGTGCCAGCAGTTACGACAGTTCGGAAAACTATGGCTACACCTTC
NA	TRBV18	TRBJ1-3	TRBD1	CASSRDRVNSGNTIYF	TGTGCCAGCTCGCGGGACAGGGTAAACTCTGGAAACACCATATATTTT
NA	TRBV7-2	TRBJ2-7	NA	CASSLAFNYEQYF	TGTGCCAGCAGCTTAGCGTTTAACTACGAGCAGTACTTC
NA	TRBV14	TRBJ2-7	TRBD2	CASSPISGRAREQYF	TGTGCCAGCAGCCCGATTAGCGGGAGGGCCCGCGAGCAGTACTTC
NA	TRBV5-1	TRBJ2-3	NA	CASSLGVSGTDTQYF	TGCGCCAGCAGCTTGGGTGTCAGCGGCACAGATACGCAGTATTTT
few	TRBV21-1	TRBJ2-7	NA	CASNYGCSYEQYF	NA
NA	TRBV27	TRBJ2-3	TRBD2	CASSLTSGVADTQYF	TGTGCCAGCAGCCTGACTAGCGGAGTAGCTGATACGCAGTATTTT
NA	TRBV9	TRBJ2-4	NA	CASSVDAGNIQYF	TGTGCCAGCAGCGTAGACGCGGGAAACATTCAGTACTTC
NA	TRBV27	TRBJ1-1	NA	CASSLSPHTGGRTEAFF	TGTGCCAGCAGTTTATCTCCTCACACGGGGGGACGAACTGAAGCTTTCTTT
few	TRBV5-6	TRBJ2-2	NA	CASSLALTVTGELFF	TGTGCCAGCAGCTTGGCCTTGACAGTCACCGGGGAGCTGTTTTTT
NA	TRBV2	TRBJ1-5	NA	CASRSTDRNQPQHF	TGTGCCAGCAGGTCGACAGACCGGAATCAGCCCCAGCATTTT
NA	TRBV19	TRBJ2-7	TRBD2	CASSAEPGLPTYEQYF	TGTGCCAGTAGTGCCGAACCGGGACTACCTACCTACGAGCAGTACTTC
NA	TRBV5-1	TRBJ2-5	TRBD2	CASSLGLAQETQYF	TGCGCCAGCAGCTTGGGACTAGCCCAGGAGACCCAGTACTTC
NA	TRBV2	TRBJ2-1	NA	CASSAAARLSNEQFF	TGTGCCAGCAGCGCAGCGGCCAGGCTGTCCAATGAGCAGTTCTTC
NA	TRBV6-2/TRBV6-3	TRBJ2-1	TRBD2	CASSYNPTVLAGGYEQFF	TGTGCCAGCAGTTACAACCCTACAGTACTAGCGGGAGGCTATGAGCAGTTCTTC
NA	TRBV23-1	TRBJ1-1	NA	CASSQLGQEAFF	TGCGCCAGCAGTCAATTGGGCCAGGAAGCTTTCTTT
NA	TRBV7-8	TRBJ2-7	NA	CASSPQRLSYEQYF	TGTGCCAGCAGCCCGCAGCGGCTCTCCTACGAGCAGTACTTC
NA	TRBV27	TRBJ1-1	NA	CASSSRPAGNTEAFF	TGTGCCAGCAGTTCCAGACCGGCAGGGAACACTGAAGCTTTCTTT
NA	TRBV9	TRBJ1-5	TRBD1	CASSGDRDSSNQPQHF	TGTGCCAGCAGCGGGGATCGGGACAGTTCTAATCAGCCCCAGCATTTT
few	TRBV27	TRBJ1-3	TRBD1	CASSLSGQGFGNTIYF	TGTGCCAGCAGTCTGTCGGGACAGGGTTTTGGAAACACCATATATTTT
NA	TRBV9	TRBJ2-5	NA	CASSVRAGAPETQYF	TGTGCCAGCAGCGTAAGGGCAGGGGCACCGGAGACCCAGTACTTC
NA	TRBV7-9	TRBJ2-7	NA	CASSLARSGEQYF	TGTGCCAGCAGCTTAGCGCGCAGCGGCGAGCAGTACTTC
few	TRBV5-1	TRBJ1-1	NA	CASSLGRQQNTEAFF	TGCGCCAGCAGCTTGGGGCGACAACAGAACACTGAAGCTTTCTTT